This TCR beta chain was sequenced during a study of CD8+ T cells in alopecia areata (dated by TCRdb to about 2018). For the wider study: Treated patients were enrolled in an open-label pilot trial of oral tofacitinib, 5 to 10 mg twice daily, for moderate-to-severe alopecia areata. Scalp clonality was compared among normal scalp (n=4), patchy alopecia areata scalp (n=8), and alopecia totalis/universalis scalp (n=8). Tofacitinib-treated patients had biopsies at baseline and at 4 and 24 weeks of treatment, with a later scalp biopsy in several patients. RNA was extracted with the PAXgene miRNA kit for fixed scalp, the miRNeasy kit for PBMCs, and the RNeasy kit for mouse skin. Tofacitinib was administered for 6 to 18 months, and 6 months of follow-up off drug were then conducted to assess delayed response and recurrence. Human TCRbeta sequencing covered scalp tissue and sorted CD4+ and CD8+ peripheral blood T cells from patchy and totalis/universalis alopecia areata patients and healthy controls. High-throughput TCRbeta sequencing was used to examine T cell clonal expansion in alopecia areata in both the C3H/HeJ mouse model and human patients. Amplification of TCRbeta CDR3 regions was done by immunoSEQ multiplex PCR using 35 Vbeta forward primers and 13 Jbeta reverse primers.

From alopecia areata patients, peripheral blood was collected along with lesional scalp punch biopsies. PBMCs were separated by density centrifugation and stained for CD3, CD4 and CD8, after which CD4+ and CD8+ T cells were sorted on a FACSAria. Broader findings and caveats from the paper: Compared with normal scalp, lesional scalp had higher clonality and more expanded CD8+ clones, particularly in alopecia totalis/universalis, a pattern that suggests antigenic drive. Scalp TCR repertoire analysis is complicated because resident alphabeta T cells in normal human skin are also sequenced, whereas mouse skin is dominated by gammadelta T cells. TCR sequences shared between patients were less clear than in mice, possibly partly because of HLA diversity in the patient population.

In its sample, this clone was seen a few times. The antigen it recognizes is unknown. The junction and the germline gene differ at one end; a read error may be behind it. The protocol used for the library was the immunoSEQ multiplex PCR assay. RNA was extracted from all samples and reverse transcribed into cDNA as template for TCR sequencing. SuperScript III was used for first-strand cDNA synthesis, primed with a 2:1 mix of oligo-dT and random hexamers. A synthetic immune receptor repertoire was used to gauge amplification bias, and whatever bias remained was removed computationally. In the original analysis: Raw reads were preprocessed for error removal, and CDR3 was defined according to IMGT conventions as running from the conserved cysteine to phenylalanine. Clonality was computed by normalizing Shannon entropy by log2 of the number of productive unique TCRs and subtracting the result from 1. Scalp TCRbeta sequences were cross-referenced with sorted blood CD4 and CD8 repertoires so that the CD4 or CD8 identity of scalp clones could be inferred. TCRdb holds this immuneACCESS table with in-frame rearrangements only. Some clones are missing; in checked studies, unresolved V genes explain under half, and the rest has no known cause. V, J and clone size were drawn from that table, and D and trimming were deduced from the DNA. A total of 150,000 or so clones appear in this sample, approximately 50% of them only once. Approximately 6.6% of the sample rests with the top ten.

The sequenced sample consisted of CD4+ T cells sorted from blood. The source is a human donor with alopecia areata.

The CDR3: CASSFVAGVQVF. The nucleotide sequence reads TGTGCCAGCAGTTTCGTTGCAGGGGTTCAGGTCTTC. The sequence links TRBV28 to TRBJ2-1; 6 matching bases give a weak D call of TRBD1. According to the germline V gene, CDR1 reads MDHEN and CDR2 reads SYDVKM. Counted from cysteine to phenylalanine, this CDR3 has 12 amino acids. The DNA shown is the 36-base CDR3, in frame from base 1. Full variable domain (CDR3 extended with the reference TRBV28 and TRBJ2-1 proteins): DVKVTQSSRYLVKRTGEKVFLECVQDMDHENMFWYRQDPGLGLRLIYFSYDVKMKEKGDIPEGYSVSREKKERFSLILESASTNQTSMYLCASSFVAGVQVFGPGTRLTVL.